The TCR beta chain described here comes from a study of OX40 agonist ivuxolimab in advanced cancers. Background on the study: Enrolled patients in dose escalation had cancers that were hepatocellular carcinoma, melanoma, renal cell or head and neck cancer. Earlier anti-PD-1, anti-PD-L1 or anti-CTLA-4 therapy was permitted; roughly 40% had received some.

Method: immunoSEQ multiplex PCR; TCRdb's copy keeps in-frame clones and lacks some. The sample consists of about 58,000 clones, about 86% of them appearing once. With V trimmed by 10 bases and J by 4 bases, 5 bases remained unmatched. This CDR3 spans 13 amino acids. CDR1 ENHRY and CDR2 SYGVKD come from the germline V gene. The gene calls are TRBV10-3 and TRBJ1-2; 11 bases are shared with TRBD1. This TCR was sampled from an adult with an advanced solid tumor such as melanoma, head and neck, liver or kidney cancer. The material sequenced was CD4+ or CD8+ T cells sorted from blood, taken in a trial of the OX40 agonist ivuxolimab. In DNA, the CDR3 is TGTGCCACCAGGACAGGGGGCGCCTATGGCTACACCTTC. This translates into CATRTGGAYGYTF.